These 3 T cell receptor beta chains share one sample of origin, sequenced in a study of HIV-infected patients and healthy controls. cDNA was made from 500 ng RNA using alpha and beta constant primers. Separate chain-specific third strand synthesis with multiplexing indices produced the alpha and beta libraries. Via MiXCR, TCRdb re-called the 5' RACE reads, giving one row per CDR3 protein. Among roughly 16,000 distinct CDR3 sequences, 5.5% were seen once, and the ten largest hold over 1.5%. No cell fractionation was done, so the repertoire covers all unsorted peripheral blood T cells. The sample taken for sequencing was blood. The receptors here all came from an adult in good health.

This clonotype was detected ten times or more. The J gene is TRBJ1-1, the V gene TRBV11-2; no definite D call. CDR1 and CDR2 from the germline V gene are SGHAT and FQNNGV. V was pared by 0 bases and J by 0 bases, with 8 bases between. This CDR3 is built from 15 residues. The CDR3 sequence: CASSLDRVMNTEAFF. The CDR3 nucleotides read TGTGCCAGCAGCTTAGACCGCGTCATGAACACTGAAGCTTTCTTT.

This clonotype has a count of ten or more. The V gene is TRBV19, the J gene TRBJ1-6, with D perhaps TRBD1 (6 bases). In germline, CDR1 is LNHDA, CDR2 SQIVND (reference sequence). V shed 7 bases and J shed 3 bases, with 19 bases lying between them. CDR3 length: 17 amino acids. The CDR3 nucleotides read TGTGCCAGTACCCCTTCGGGGGGGACACTCTATAATTCACCCCTCCACTTT. Translation: CASTPSGGTLYNSPLHF.

This clonotype has just a few counts. This chain joins TRBV19 and TRBJ1-5; D is unresolved. V was pared by 0 bases and J by 4 bases, with 13 bases between. This CDR3 is built from 16 residues. Germline loops: CDR1 LNHDA, CDR2 SQIVND (reference sequence). CDR3 sequence: CASSIEGGLQNQPQHF. The CDR3 bases are TGTGCCAGTAGTATAGAAGGAGGGCTTCAGAATCAGCCCCAGCATTTT.